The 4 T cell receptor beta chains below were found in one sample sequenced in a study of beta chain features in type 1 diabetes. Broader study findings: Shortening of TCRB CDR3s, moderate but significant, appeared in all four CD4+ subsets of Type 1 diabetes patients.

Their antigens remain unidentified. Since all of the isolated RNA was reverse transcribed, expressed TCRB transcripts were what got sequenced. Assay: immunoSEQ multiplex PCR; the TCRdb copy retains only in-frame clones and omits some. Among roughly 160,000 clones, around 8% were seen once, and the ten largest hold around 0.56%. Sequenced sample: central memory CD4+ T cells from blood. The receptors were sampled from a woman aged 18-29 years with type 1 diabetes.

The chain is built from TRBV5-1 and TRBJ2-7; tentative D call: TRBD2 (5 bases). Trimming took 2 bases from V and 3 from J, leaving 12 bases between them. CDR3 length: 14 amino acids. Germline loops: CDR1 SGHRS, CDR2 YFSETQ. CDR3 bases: TGCGCCAGCAGCTTCGAGGGTGACGACTACGAGCAGTACTTC. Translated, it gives CASSFEGDDYEQYF.

CDR3 in DNA: TGTGCCAGCAGCGAAGCCGGGACTAGCGGATACGAGCAGTACTTC. It translates to CASSEAGTSGYEQYF. V is TRBV7-2 and J is TRBJ2-7; TRBD2 matches at 11 bases. The CDR3 runs 15 residues. V was pared by 5 bases and J by 4 bases, with 7 bases of the junction left unmatched. Germline lookup yields CDR1 SGHTA and CDR2 FQGNSA.

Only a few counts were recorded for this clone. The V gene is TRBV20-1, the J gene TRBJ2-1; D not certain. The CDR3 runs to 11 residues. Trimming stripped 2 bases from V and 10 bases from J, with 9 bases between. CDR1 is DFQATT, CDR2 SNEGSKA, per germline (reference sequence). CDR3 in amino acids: CSARRFGEQFF. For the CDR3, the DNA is TGCAGTGCTAGAAGGTTCGGGGAGCAGTTCTTC.

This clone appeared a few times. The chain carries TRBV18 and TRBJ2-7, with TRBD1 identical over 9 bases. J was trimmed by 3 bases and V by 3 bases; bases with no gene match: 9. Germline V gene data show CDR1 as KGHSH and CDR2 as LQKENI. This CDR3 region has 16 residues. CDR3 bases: TGTGCCAGCTCACCGGACACCCTGGGACAGGGCTACGAGCAGTACTTC. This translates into CASSPDTLGQGYEQYF.